This T cell receptor beta chain is drawn from a study of cytomegalovirus exposure and HLA in healthy donors. Study-wide background: A subsequent analysis reported that the roughly 120 validation repertoires were produced on the same platform that had also been used for the 666 first-cohort repertoires. Study observations and caveats: Most TCR sequences were rare, but some public TCRs occurred in many donors. Cytomegalovirus-associated TCR beta chains were listed, numbering 164.

The approximately 120-subject validation cohort, separate from the approximately 660-subject first cohort, included the donors. Notes on this clone: Antigen specificity is unknown.

With 0 bases removed from V and 3 bases from J, the gap between germline ends came to 10 bases. CDR1 SGHRS and CDR2 YFSETQ come from the germline V gene. The CDR3 spans 15 residues. Method: immunoSEQ multiplex PCR; TCRdb's copy keeps in-frame clones and lacks some. The sample includes about 200,000 clones, approximately 87% of them seen just once. This receptor was taken from a woman aged 18 to 35 in good health and CMV-seronegative. Sequencing was carried out using PBMCs. The gene calls are TRBV5-1 and TRBJ2-1, with D maybe TRBD1 (5 bases). CDR3 bases: TGCGCCAGCAGCTTGGAGGTGACAGACTACAATGAGCAGTTCTTC. This encodes CASSLEVTDYNEQFF.